The present T cell receptor (beta chain) was sequenced within a study of metastatic and nonmetastatic thyroid tumors. TCRdb re-called the PCR reads through MiXCR. Of approximately 20,000 clones in the sample, just over 25% were seen once. The CDR3 has 15 amino acids. The germline CDR1 and CDR2 sequences are SGHAT and FQDESV (reference sequence). All patients reached thyroid surgery having received no treatment beforehand. A note on this clone: Compared with germline, one end of the junction differs, possibly owing to a read error.

The rearrangement joins TRBV11-1 to TRBJ2-3; no definite D call. The receptor comes from a male donor with papillary thyroid cancer or a benign thyroid nodule (not recorded which). Some clones in this sample may be carry-over from other donors' samples. Sequencing was carried out using blood. The CDR3 DNA is TGTGCCAGCAGCTTATTCGGCGGTAGGTCTGATATGCAGTATTTT. It specifies CASSLFGGRSDMQYF.